This T cell receptor (beta chain) was found in a study of type 1 regulatory T cells. At the level of the study: T-allo10 is an in vitro-generated, Tr1-enriched CD4 T cell product specific for alloantigen.

This CDR3 contains 13 residues. V was shortened by 5 bases and J by 5 bases, with 10 bases between the two germline ends. The graft donor-derived T-allo10 cells reportedly recognize host alloantigens, are anergic, and suppress alloantigen-specifically. Details on this clonotype: Its specificity is unknown.

One entry per CDR3 protein results from TCRdb running MiXCR on the reads. This sample has fewer than 25,000 distinct CDR3 sequences, with 72% found just once. Sequencing was done on a sample of cultured T cells, either the whole culture or a sorted T cell fraction (not recorded which). Noted subset: Tr1-enriched cell product generated in vitro against host alloantigens. The gene calls are TRBV12-3 or TRBV12-4 and TRBJ1-3; weak D call: TRBD1 (5 bases). The TCR sequence derives from a human donor in good health. In DNA form, the CDR3 reads TGTGCCAGCAGTGGGGGACTACGAAACACCATATATTTT. Translating it yields CASSGGLRNTIYF.